The source of this T cell receptor (beta chain) is a study of T cell changes during pregnancy in multiple sclerosis. CDR1 is MDHEN, CDR2 SYDVKM, per germline. With V trimmed by 5 bases and J by 0 bases, 3 bases remained unmatched. This CDR3 contains 15 residues. Clones were read by immunoSEQ multiplex PCR, and TCRdb kept only the in-frame ones, dropping some. The repertoire has roughly 70,000 clones, 80% to 95% of them found once; the top ten carry 2.8%. The clonotype was recovered from a female donor in good health, enrolled as a control in a pregnancy study. The genes are TRBV28 and TRBJ1-3; TRBD1 matches at 8 bases. This material consisted of peripheral blood, taken in the third trimester of pregnancy. The CDR3 protein is CASSTTGVSGNTIYF. The CDR3 bases are TGTGCCAGCAGTACGACAGGGGTCTCTGGAAACACCATATATTTT.